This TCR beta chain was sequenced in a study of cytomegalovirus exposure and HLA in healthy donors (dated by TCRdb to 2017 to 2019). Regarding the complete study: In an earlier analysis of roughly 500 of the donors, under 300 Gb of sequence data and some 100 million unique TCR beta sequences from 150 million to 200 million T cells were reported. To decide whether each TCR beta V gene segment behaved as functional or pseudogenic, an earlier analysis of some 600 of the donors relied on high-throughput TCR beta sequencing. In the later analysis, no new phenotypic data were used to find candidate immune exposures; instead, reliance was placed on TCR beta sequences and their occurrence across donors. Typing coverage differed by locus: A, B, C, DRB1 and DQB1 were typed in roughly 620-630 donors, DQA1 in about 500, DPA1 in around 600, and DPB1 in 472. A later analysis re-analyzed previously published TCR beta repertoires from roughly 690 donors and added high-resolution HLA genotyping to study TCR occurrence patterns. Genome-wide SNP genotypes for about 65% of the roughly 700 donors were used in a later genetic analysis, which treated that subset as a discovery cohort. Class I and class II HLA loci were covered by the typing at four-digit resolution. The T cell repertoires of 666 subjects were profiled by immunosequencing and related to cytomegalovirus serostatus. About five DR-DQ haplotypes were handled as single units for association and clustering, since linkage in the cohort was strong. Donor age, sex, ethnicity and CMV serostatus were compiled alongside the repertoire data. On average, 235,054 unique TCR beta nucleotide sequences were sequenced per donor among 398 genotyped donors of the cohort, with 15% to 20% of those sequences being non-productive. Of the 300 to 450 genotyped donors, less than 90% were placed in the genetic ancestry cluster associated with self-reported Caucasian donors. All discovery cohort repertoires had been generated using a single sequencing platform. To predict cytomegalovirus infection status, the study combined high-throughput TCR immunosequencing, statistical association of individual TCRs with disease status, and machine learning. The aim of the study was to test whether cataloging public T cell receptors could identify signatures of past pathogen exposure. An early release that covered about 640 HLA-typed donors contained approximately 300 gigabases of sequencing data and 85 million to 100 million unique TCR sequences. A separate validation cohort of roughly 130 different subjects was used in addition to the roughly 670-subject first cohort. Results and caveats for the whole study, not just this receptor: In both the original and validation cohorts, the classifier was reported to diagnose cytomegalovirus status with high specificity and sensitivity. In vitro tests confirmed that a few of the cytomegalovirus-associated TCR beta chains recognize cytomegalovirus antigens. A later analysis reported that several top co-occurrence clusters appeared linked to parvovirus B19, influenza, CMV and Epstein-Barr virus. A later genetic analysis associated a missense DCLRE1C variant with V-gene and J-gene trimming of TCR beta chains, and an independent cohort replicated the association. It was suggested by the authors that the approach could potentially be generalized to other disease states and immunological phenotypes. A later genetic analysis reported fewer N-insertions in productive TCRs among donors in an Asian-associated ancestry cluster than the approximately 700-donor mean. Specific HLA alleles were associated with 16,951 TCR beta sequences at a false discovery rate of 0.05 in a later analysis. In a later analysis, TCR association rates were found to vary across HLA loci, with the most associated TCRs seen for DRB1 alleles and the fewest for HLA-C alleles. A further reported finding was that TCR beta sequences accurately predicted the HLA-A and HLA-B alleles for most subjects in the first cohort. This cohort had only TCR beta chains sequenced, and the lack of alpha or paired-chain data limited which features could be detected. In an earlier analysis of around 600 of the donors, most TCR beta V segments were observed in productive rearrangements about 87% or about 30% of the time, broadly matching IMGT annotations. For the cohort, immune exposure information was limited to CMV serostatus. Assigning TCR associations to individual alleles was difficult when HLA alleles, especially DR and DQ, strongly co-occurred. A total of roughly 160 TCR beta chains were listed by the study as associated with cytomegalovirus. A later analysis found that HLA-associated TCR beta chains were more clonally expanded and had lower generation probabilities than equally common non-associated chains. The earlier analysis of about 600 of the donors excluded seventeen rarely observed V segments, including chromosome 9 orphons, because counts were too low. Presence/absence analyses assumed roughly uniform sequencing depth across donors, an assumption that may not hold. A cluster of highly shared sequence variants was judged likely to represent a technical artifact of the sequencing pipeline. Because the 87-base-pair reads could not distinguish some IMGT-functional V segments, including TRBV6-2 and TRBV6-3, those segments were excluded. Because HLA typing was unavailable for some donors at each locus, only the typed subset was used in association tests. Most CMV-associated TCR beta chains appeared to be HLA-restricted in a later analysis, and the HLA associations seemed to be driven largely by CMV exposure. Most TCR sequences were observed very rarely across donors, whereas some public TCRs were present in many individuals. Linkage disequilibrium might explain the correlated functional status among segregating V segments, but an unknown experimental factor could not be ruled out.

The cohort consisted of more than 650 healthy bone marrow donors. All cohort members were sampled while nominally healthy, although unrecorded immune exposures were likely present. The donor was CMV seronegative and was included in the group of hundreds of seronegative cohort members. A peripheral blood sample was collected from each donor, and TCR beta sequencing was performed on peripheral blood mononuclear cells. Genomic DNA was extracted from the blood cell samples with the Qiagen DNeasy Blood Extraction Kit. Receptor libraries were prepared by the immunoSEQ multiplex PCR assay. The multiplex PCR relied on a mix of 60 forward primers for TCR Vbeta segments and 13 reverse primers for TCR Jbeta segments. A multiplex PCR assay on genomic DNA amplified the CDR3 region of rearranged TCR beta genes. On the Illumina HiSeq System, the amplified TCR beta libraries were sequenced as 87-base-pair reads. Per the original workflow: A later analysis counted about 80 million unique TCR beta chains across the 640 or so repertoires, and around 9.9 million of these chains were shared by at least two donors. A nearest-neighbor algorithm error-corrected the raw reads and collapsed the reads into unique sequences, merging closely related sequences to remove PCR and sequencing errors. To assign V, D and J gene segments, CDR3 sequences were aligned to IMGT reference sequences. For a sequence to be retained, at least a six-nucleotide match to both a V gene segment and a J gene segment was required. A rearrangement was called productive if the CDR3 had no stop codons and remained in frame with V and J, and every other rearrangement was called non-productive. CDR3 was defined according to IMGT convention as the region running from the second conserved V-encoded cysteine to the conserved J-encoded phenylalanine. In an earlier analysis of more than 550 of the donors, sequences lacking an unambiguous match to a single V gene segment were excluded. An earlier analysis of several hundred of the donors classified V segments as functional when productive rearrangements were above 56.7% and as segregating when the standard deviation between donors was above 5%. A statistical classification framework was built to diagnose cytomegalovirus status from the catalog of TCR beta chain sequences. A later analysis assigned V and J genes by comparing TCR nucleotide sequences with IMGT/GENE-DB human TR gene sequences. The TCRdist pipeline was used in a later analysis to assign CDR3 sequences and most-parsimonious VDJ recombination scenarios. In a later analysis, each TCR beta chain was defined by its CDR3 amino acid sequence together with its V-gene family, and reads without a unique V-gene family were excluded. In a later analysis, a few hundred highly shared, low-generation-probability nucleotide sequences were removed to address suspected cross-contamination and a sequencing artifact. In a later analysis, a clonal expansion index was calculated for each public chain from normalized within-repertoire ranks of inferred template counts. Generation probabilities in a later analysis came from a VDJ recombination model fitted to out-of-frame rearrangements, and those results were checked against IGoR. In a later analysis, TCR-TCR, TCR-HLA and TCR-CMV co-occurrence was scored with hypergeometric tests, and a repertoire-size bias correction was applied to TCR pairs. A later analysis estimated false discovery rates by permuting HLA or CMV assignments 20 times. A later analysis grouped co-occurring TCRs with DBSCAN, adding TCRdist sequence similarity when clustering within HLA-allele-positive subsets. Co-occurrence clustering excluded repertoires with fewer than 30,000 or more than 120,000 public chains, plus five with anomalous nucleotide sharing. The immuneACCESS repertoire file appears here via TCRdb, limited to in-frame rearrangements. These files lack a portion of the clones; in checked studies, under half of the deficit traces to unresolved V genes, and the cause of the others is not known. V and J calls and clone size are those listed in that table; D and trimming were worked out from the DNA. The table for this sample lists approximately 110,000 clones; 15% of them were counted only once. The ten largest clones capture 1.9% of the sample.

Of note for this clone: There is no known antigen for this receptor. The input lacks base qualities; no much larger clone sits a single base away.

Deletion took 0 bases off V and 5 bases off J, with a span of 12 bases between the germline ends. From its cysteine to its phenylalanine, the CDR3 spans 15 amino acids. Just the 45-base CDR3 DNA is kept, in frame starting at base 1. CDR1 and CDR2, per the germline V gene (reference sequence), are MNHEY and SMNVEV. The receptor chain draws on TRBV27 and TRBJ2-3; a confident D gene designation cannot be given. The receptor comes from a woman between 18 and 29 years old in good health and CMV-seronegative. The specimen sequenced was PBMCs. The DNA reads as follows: TGTGCCAGCAGTTTATCGTCCGGTCTTAGAGATACGCAGTATTTT. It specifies CASSLSSGLRDTQYF.